One and the same sample provided the 21 T cell receptor beta chains below, sequenced in a study of T cell responses to AZD1222 COVID-19 vaccine. The assay was immunoSEQ multiplex PCR, and TCRdb's table has in-frame clones only and misses some. The table includes more than 140,000 clones, about 89% detected once. Specimen: peripheral blood, collected on day 0 of AZD1222 vaccination. The receptors were gathered from an adult in good health.

The chain recombines TRBV3-1 (or the pseudogene TRBV3-2) with TRBJ1-6; no clear D. This CDR3 contains 14 residues. Trimming pared 0 bases from V and 10 bases from J, leaving 10 bases between. Germline CDR1 reads LGHDT; CDR2 reads YNNKEL (reference sequence). CDR3 region: CASSQDIAKSPLHF. As DNA, the CDR3 is TGTGCCAGCAGCCAAGATATAGCAAAATCACCCCTCCACTTT.

The chain recombines TRBV5-1 with TRBJ1-2, with D possibly being TRBD1 (6 bases). The ends were cut back, 8 bases at V and 8 bases at J, with 22 bases in the middle. CDR3 length: 14 residues. Germline CDR1 SGHRS, CDR2 YFSETQ. CDR3 sequence: CARGEPQGNGGYTF. CDR3 nucleotides: TGCGCCAGGGGGGAACCTCAGGGGAATGGCGGCTACACCTTC.

This chain connects TRBV5-1 to TRBJ1-2; D gene unclear. Germline CDR1 and CDR2: SGHRS and YFSETQ. The CDR3 sequence is 14 residues long. V dropped 0 bases and J dropped 3 bases, with 9 bases sitting between them. The CDR3 region has the DNA TGCGCCAGCAGCTTGGGTGACGGGGACTATGGCTACACCTTC. This encodes CASSLGDGDYGYTF.

This sequence joins TRBV5-5 and TRBJ2-5; D gene ambiguous. Germline V gene data show CDR1 as SGHKS and CDR2 as YYEKEE (reference sequence). With 6 bases removed from V and 1 base from J, the gap between germline ends came to 19 bases. The CDR3 length is 16 residues. The CDR3, as DNA: TGTGCCAGCACCACCCCTGGCCGGCGCCCCCAAGAGACCCAGTACTTC. Amino acid sequence: CASTTPGRRPQETQYF.

This chain uses TRBV28 with TRBJ2-5, with TRBD2 matching over 8 bases. J was trimmed by 5 bases and V by 5 bases; bases with no gene match: 10. This CDR3 spans 15 amino acids. The V gene's germline CDR1 is MDHEN and CDR2 SYDVKM. CDR3 protein: CASSPPGGRVETQYF. CDR3 nucleotide sequence: TGTGCCAGCAGTCCCCCGGGGGGGCGCGTCGAGACCCAGTACTTC.

The chain joins TRBV7-2 to TRBJ2-7, with 14 bases matching TRBD2. The ends lost 3 bases at V and 6 bases at J; junction bases unmatched: 4. The CDR3 extends over 15 amino acids. Germline V gene sequence: CDR1 SGHTA, CDR2 FQGNSA. CDR3 sequence reads: CASSLGLAGVGEQYF. CDR3 nucleotides: TGTGCCAGCAGCTTGGGACTAGCGGGAGTCGGCGAGCAGTACTTC.

The table lists this clone with a count of one. The chain carries TRBV6-2 or TRBV6-3 and TRBJ1-1; no definite D call. V lost 4 bases to trimming and J lost 1 base, with 13 bases between them. Germline CDR1 MNHEY, CDR2 SVGEGT. The CDR3 spans 15 residues. The CDR3 loop is CASSSLPRGNTEAFF. CDR3 nucleotides: TGTGCCAGCAGTTCCCTCCCCCGAGGGAACACTGAAGCTTTCTTT.

This clone occurred a few times. The chain's CDR3 is CAWSASPNYGYTF. The CDR3 DNA follows: TGTGCCTGGAGTGCGTCCCCTAACTATGGCTACACCTTC. The chain recombines TRBV30 with TRBJ1-2; D remains ambiguous. V lost 1 base and J lost 0, with 6 bases in between. This CDR3 comprises 13 residues. The germline V gene has CDR1 GTSNPN and CDR2 SVGIG (reference sequence).

The genes are TRBV7-3 and TRBJ2-1, with 14 bases aligning to TRBD2. The CDR3 has 16 amino acids. The germline gives CDR1 SGHTA, CDR2 FQGTGA. The V gene end was trimmed by 4 bases and the J gene end by 7 bases; junction bases not matched to a gene: 6. DNA for the CDR3: TGTGCCAGCAGCTCTCGGACTAGCGGGAGGAGGAATGAGCAGTTCTTC. This codes for CASSSRTSGRRNEQFF.

J is TRBJ2-2 and V is TRBV15; perhaps TRBD1 as D (5 bases). Germline V gene sequence: CDR1 LNHNV, CDR2 YYDKDF (reference sequence). The CDR3 is made up of 17 amino acids. The ends were cut back, 0 bases at V and 0 bases at J, with 11 bases in the middle. CDR3 in DNA: TGTGCCACCAGCAGAGACCTAGGGGCTACGAACACCGGGGAGCTGTTTTTT. This gives the protein CATSRDLGATNTGELFF.

The chain uses TRBV5-8 and TRBJ1-2, with D unclear. The CDR3 sequence is 11 residues long. The V gene's germline CDR1 is SGHTS and CDR2 YDEGEE. The CDR3 DNA reads as TGTGCTACCCTCACCCGCGGGGGCTACACCTTC. This codes for CATLTRGGYTF.

This chain connects TRBV18 to TRBJ2-5; TRBD1 matches 9 bases. This CDR3 has 14 residues. The germline V gene has CDR1 KGHSH and CDR2 LQKENI. V lost 5 bases and J lost 4; bases outside the gene matches: 5. The CDR3 nucleotides read TGTGCCAGCTCAGCCGGGACAGGGAGAGAGACCCAGTACTTC. Translating gives CASSAGTGRETQYF.

This clone was observed a few times. The CDR3 DNA is TGTGCCAGCAGTCTGACCGGTGGGACTAACTATGGCTACACCTTC. Protein: CASSLTGGTNYGYTF. The rearrangement uses TRBV3-1 (or the pseudogene TRBV3-2) and TRBJ1-2; D is uncertain. Germline lookup yields CDR1 LGHDT and CDR2 YNNKEL (reference sequence). Deletions cut 6 bases from V and 0 bases from J, with 14 bases between. This CDR3 has 15 residues.

The rearrangement uses TRBV5-4 and TRBJ2-3; tentative D call: TRBD1 (6 bases). Germline-derived CDR1 and CDR2 are SGHNT and YYREEE (reference sequence). The length of the CDR3 is 15 residues. V was clipped by 4 bases and J by 2 bases, with 14 bases between them. The CDR3 DNA sequence: TGTGCCAGCAGCCCTTTGGGGGCCTTCACAGATACGCAGTATTTT. This sequence encodes CASSPLGAFTDTQYF.

The chain is built from TRBV19 and TRBJ2-7, with TRBD2 matching over 7 bases. Per the germline V gene, CDR1 is LNHDA and CDR2 is SQIVND (reference sequence). CDR3 length equals 13 residues. V was clipped by 2 bases and J by 7 bases; unmatched bases: 5. CDR3 sequence reads: CASSIQVSGEQYF. The CDR3 nucleotides read TGTGCCAGTAGTATACAGGTTAGCGGGGAGCAGTACTTC.

This rearrangement joins TRBV14 to TRBJ1-5; D perhaps matches TRBD1 (6 bases). Germline values: CDR1 SGHDN, CDR2 FVKESK. CDR3 size: 13 residues. V was trimmed by 4 bases and J by 7 bases, leaving 11 bases between them. The DNA for the CDR3 is TGTGCCAGCAGCCTACAGGGTGGGCAGCCCCAGCATTTT. Translation gives CASSLQGGQPQHF.

V is TRBV3-1 (or the pseudogene TRBV3-2) and J is TRBJ2-5; 9 bases are shared with TRBD1. The CDR3 consists of 14 residues. Germline values: CDR1 LGHDT, CDR2 YNNKEL (reference sequence). The trim removed 2 bases at V and 5 bases at J, leaving 3 bases unmatched. This CDR3 reads CASSQRQGGETQYF. For the CDR3, the DNA is TGTGCCAGCAGCCAAAGACAGGGGGGGGAGACCCAGTACTTC.

This clone was detected a few times. The chain recombines TRBV6-5 with TRBJ2-6; D call uncertain. Germline V gives CDR1 MNHEY, CDR2 SVGAGI. V lost 6 bases to trimming and J lost 0 bases, with 6 bases between them. The CDR3 extends over 14 amino acids. The CDR3, as DNA: TGTGCCAGCAGGATAGGCTCTGGGGCCAACGTCCTGACTTTC. Its translation is CASRIGSGANVLTF.

This rearrangement joins TRBV6-1 to TRBJ1-1; D might be TRBD1 (6 bases). Germline V lookup: CDR1 MNHNS, CDR2 SASEGT. Deletions cut 2 bases from V and 2 bases from J, with 12 bases between. The CDR3 is 15 residues long. CDR3 coding DNA: TGTGCCAGCAGTGAATGGACAGTCCTCAACACTGAAGCTTTCTTT. Translation: CASSEWTVLNTEAFF.

The genes are TRBV18 and TRBJ1-2; 10 bases match TRBD1. The CDR3 runs 15 residues. The germline V gene encodes CDR1 KGHSH and CDR2 LQKENI. The J segment lost 2 bases and the V segment lost 2 bases, leaving 2 bases of the junction unmatched. The CDR3 here is CASSPVGQGNYGYTF. The CDR3 DNA reads TGTGCCAGCTCACCAGTGGGACAGGGGAACTATGGCTACACCTTC.

In nucleotides, the CDR3 is TGTGCCAGCAGAATGGTTGAGGCCGGGGAGCTGTTTTTT. The encoded protein is CASRMVEAGELFF. The chain carries TRBV12-3 or TRBV12-4 and TRBJ2-2; D remains unclear. CDR3 length equals 13 residues. Between the trimmed V and J ends, which lost 6 bases and 6 bases, there was a span of 11 bases.